A selection of T cell receptor beta chains follows, all from one sample in a study of blood T cell repertoires in COVID-19. Measured with immunoSEQ multiplex PCR; TCRdb has only the in-frame clones, and not every one. The sample has over 150,000 clones; just over 85% are singletons. What was sequenced was peripheral blood. These receptors originate from a man aged 45 to 65 with active or convalescent COVID-19. CDR3s include the opening cysteine and the closing phenylalanine or tryptophan. D genes are given only for firm matches. Not every row has a clone size; where given, it reads once, few, many or a size class.

j_gene: TRBJ2-5
len: 13
abundance: .
v_gene: TRBV18
d_gene: .
CDR3aa: CASSQWRGETQYF
CDR3nt: TGTGCCAGCTCCCAGTGGAGGGGTGAGACCCAGTACTTC

j_gene: TRBJ1-1
len: 11
abundance: .
v_gene: TRBV29-1
d_gene: TRBD1
CDR3aa: CSGQGNTEAFF
CDR3nt: TGCAGCGGACAGGGGAACACTGAAGCTTTCTTT

j_gene: TRBJ1-3
len: 13
abundance: .
v_gene: TRBV19
d_gene: .
CDR3aa: CAVARGSGNTIYF
CDR3nt: TGTGCCGTCGCTCGAGGCTCTGGAAACACCATATATTTT

j_gene: TRBJ1-5
len: 15
abundance: .
v_gene: TRBV18
d_gene: .
CDR3aa: CASAEGANSNQPQHF
CDR3nt: TGTGCCAGTGCTGAAGGGGCCAATAGCAATCAGCCCCAGCATTTT

j_gene: TRBJ2-3
len: 18
abundance: .
v_gene: TRBV2
d_gene: TRBD1
CDR3aa: CASSEIGQGFEGTDTQYF
CDR3nt: TGTGCCAGCAGTGAAATCGGACAGGGGTTCGAGGGCACAGATACGCAGTATTTT

j_gene: TRBJ2-2
len: 12
abundance: once
v_gene: TRBV19
d_gene: .
CDR3aa: CASSRLSGELFF
CDR3nt: TGTGCCAGTTCCCGACTTTCCGGGGAGCTGTTTTTT

j_gene: TRBJ2-3
len: 22
abundance: .
v_gene: TRBV5-1
d_gene: .
CDR3aa: CASSLVAGQQTRPGDSTDTQYF
CDR3nt: TGCGCCAGCAGCTTGGTGGCAGGGCAGCAGACTAGGCCGGGCGATAGCACAGATACGCAGTATTTT

j_gene: TRBJ1-2
len: 14
abundance: .
v_gene: TRBV19
d_gene: TRBD1
CDR3aa: CASSITTGGYGYTF
CDR3nt: TGTGCCAGTAGTATAACCACAGGGGGCTATGGCTACACCTTC

j_gene: TRBJ1-2
len: 11
abundance: .
v_gene: TRBV6-5
d_gene: .
CDR3aa: CASSSDYGYTF
CDR3nt: TGTGCCAGCAGTTCAGACTATGGCTACACCTTC

j_gene: TRBJ2-1
len: 15
abundance: .
v_gene: TRBV25-1
d_gene: TRBD2
CDR3aa: CASRIAGGTYNEQFF
CDR3nt: TGTGCCAGCAGAATAGCGGGAGGTACATACAATGAGCAGTTCTTC

j_gene: TRBJ2-3
len: 13
abundance: .
v_gene: TRBV6-6
d_gene: TRBD2
CDR3aa: CASRGLATDTQYF
CDR3nt: TGTGCCAGCAGGGGACTAGCCACAGATACGCAGTATTTT

j_gene: TRBJ1-5
len: 17
abundance: .
v_gene: TRBV28
d_gene: .
CDR3aa: CASSFIGRGGRRQPQHF
CDR3nt: TGTGCCAGCAGTTTTATTGGTCGAGGAGGGAGACGGCAGCCCCAGCATTTT

j_gene: TRBJ1-2
len: 14
abundance: once
v_gene: TRBV5-4
d_gene: .
CDR3aa: CASSLWGSGYGYTF
CDR3nt: TGTGCCAGCAGCTTGTGGGGCTCAGGGTATGGCTACACCTTC

j_gene: TRBJ1-1
len: 12
abundance: few
v_gene: TRBV28
d_gene: TRBD1
CDR3aa: CASRGQEHLVFF
CDR3nt: TGTGCCAGCAGGGGACAGGAACATTTGGTTTTCTTT

j_gene: TRBJ2-7
len: 15
abundance: .
v_gene: TRBV6-6
d_gene: TRBD2
CDR3aa: CASSFSSGTRSEQYF
CDR3nt: TGTGCCAGCAGTTTTTCTTCCGGGACTAGAAGCGAGCAGTACTTC

j_gene: TRBJ1-2
len: 15
abundance: .
v_gene: TRBV4-2
d_gene: TRBD1
CDR3aa: CASSSRTGGLYGYTF
CDR3nt: TGTGCCAGCAGCTCAAGGACAGGGGGTTTATATGGCTACACCTTC

j_gene: TRBJ2-1
len: 15
abundance: .
v_gene: TRBV24-1
d_gene: TRBD2
CDR3aa: CATSDPRGGPNVEFF
CDR3nt: TGTGCCACCAGTGATCCTCGGGGGGGGCCTAATGTAGAGTTCTTC

j_gene: TRBJ2-5
len: 13
abundance: .
v_gene: TRBV5-6
d_gene: .
CDR3aa: CASTLGGVETQYF
CDR3nt: TGTGCCAGCACCCTGGGGGGAGTAGAGACCCAGTACTTC

j_gene: TRBJ2-7
len: 16
abundance: .
v_gene: TRBV28
d_gene: TRBD2
CDR3aa: CASSLPLGGIPYEQYF
CDR3nt: TGTGCCAGCAGTTTACCTCTGGGGGGGATCCCCTACGAGCAGTACTTC

j_gene: TRBJ2-3
len: 14
abundance: .
v_gene: TRBV11-1
d_gene: .
CDR3aa: CASSSPRSGDTQYF
CDR3nt: TGTGCCAGCAGCTCGCCGAGATCGGGAGATACGCAGTATTTT

j_gene: TRBJ1-3
len: 20
abundance: .
v_gene: TRBV6-1
d_gene: TRBD1
CDR3aa: CASSAFLPGQGILSGNTIYF
CDR3nt: TGTGCCAGCAGTGCCTTCCTCCCGGGACAGGGGATTCTCTCTGGAAACACCATATATTTT

j_gene: TRBJ1-1
len: 14
abundance: .
v_gene: TRBV7-9
d_gene: TRBD1
CDR3aa: CASSWTGRDAEAFF
CDR3nt: TGTGCCAGCAGCTGGACAGGGAGGGACGCTGAAGCTTTCTTT

j_gene: TRBJ2-2
len: 14
abundance: .
v_gene: TRBV9
d_gene: .
CDR3aa: CASSGGLKSGELFF
CDR3nt: TGTGCCAGCAGCGGAGGTCTAAAGTCCGGGGAGCTGTTTTTT

j_gene: TRBJ2-1
len: 16
abundance: .
v_gene: TRBV4-2
d_gene: TRBD2
CDR3aa: CASSQGRTSGSSEQFF
CDR3nt: TGTGCCAGCAGCCAAGGTCGGACTAGCGGGAGCTCTGAGCAGTTCTTC

j_gene: TRBJ1-2
len: 15
abundance: once
v_gene: TRBV5-6
d_gene: TRBD1
CDR3aa: CASSPGTGGFYGYTF
CDR3nt: TGTGCCAGCAGCCCAGGGACAGGGGGTTTCTATGGCTACACCTTC

j_gene: TRBJ1-1
len: 15
abundance: once
v_gene: TRBV4-3
d_gene: .
CDR3aa: CASSQEVAENTEAFF
CDR3nt: TGCGCCAGCAGCCAAGAGGTGGCGGAGAACACTGAAGCTTTCTTT

j_gene: TRBJ2-3
len: 13
abundance: .
v_gene: TRBV2
d_gene: .
CDR3aa: CASRSGPRDTQYF
CDR3nt: TGTGCCAGCAGGTCCGGCCCGAGGGATACGCAGTATTTT

j_gene: TRBJ1-5
len: 15
abundance: .
v_gene: TRBV6-1
d_gene: TRBD1
CDR3aa: CASSDRTGGGQPQHF
CDR3nt: TGTGCCAGCAGTGATAGGACAGGGGGCGGTCAGCCCCAGCATTTT

j_gene: TRBJ2-5
len: 14
abundance: .
v_gene: TRBV5-1
d_gene: .
CDR3aa: CASNQRAGQETQYF
CDR3nt: TGCGCCAGCAACCAAAGAGCGGGTCAAGAGACCCAGTACTTC

j_gene: TRBJ2-7
len: 16
abundance: .
v_gene: TRBV5-6
d_gene: TRBD1
CDR3aa: CASSYLTFDRGNEQYF
CDR3nt: TGTGCCAGCAGCTACCTGACATTTGACAGGGGCAACGAGCAGTACTTC

j_gene: TRBJ1-6
len: 13
abundance: .
v_gene: TRBV18
d_gene: .
CDR3aa: CASSGGSNSPLHF
CDR3nt: TGTGCCAGCTCAGGAGGGAGCAATTCACCCCTCCACTTT

j_gene: TRBJ1-6
len: 14
abundance: .
v_gene: TRBV7-9
d_gene: .
CDR3aa: CASTEVREDSPLHF
CDR3nt: TGTGCCAGCACCGAGGTTCGCGAAGATTCACCCCTCCACTTT

j_gene: TRBJ2-1
len: 12
abundance: once
v_gene: TRBV7-3
d_gene: TRBD1
CDR3aa: CASSDRGNEQFF
CDR3nt: TGTGCCAGCTCAGACAGGGGCAATGAGCAGTTCTTC